This T cell receptor beta chain was identified in a study of Ad26.COV2.S vaccination and SARS-CoV-2 variants. Whole-study context: Donor participated within the Ad26.COV2.S arm of the COV1001 trial. Intramuscularly, Ad26.COV2.S was given either once or twice, 56 days apart.

After removal of 3 bases from V and 1 base from J, the junction contained 4 bases not matched to a gene. Germline assignment: CDR1 WNHNN and CDR2 SYGVQD (reference sequence). The CDR3 runs 15 residues. Treatment in this sample: roughly 20 received Ad26.COV2.S at low or high dose, single or two shots; roughly five received placebo; per-sample allocation not given. All samples were drawn on day 63, counting from the first vaccine or placebo injection. Sequenced by immunoSEQ multiplex PCR; TCRdb stores in-frame clones only, minus some. The sample has about 320,000 clones; around four fifths are singletons.

The chain links TRBV10-1 to TRBJ2-3; 7 bases fit TRBD2. The sequence came from a person aged 18-65 years who received the Ad26.COV2.S COVID-19 vaccine or a placebo. The sequences come from peripheral blood, collected in a trial of Ad26.COV2.S vaccine versus placebo. The CDR3 sequence: CASSEKRGRTDTQYF. The CDR3 DNA sequence: TGCGCCAGCAGTGAAAAGCGGGGACGCACAGATACGCAGTATTTT.